The 2 T cell receptor beta chains in this list originate from one sample, sequenced in a study of T cell repertoires in cytomegalovirus infection. Via MiXCR, TCRdb re-called the reads, giving one row per CDR3 protein. The sample has 300,000 to 400,000 distinct CDR3 sequences, around 9.5% seen once. Input material: PBMCs. Receptors were obtained from a human donor in good health (CMV status not recorded). Some clones in this sample may be carry-over from other donors' samples.

This clonotype was detected only a few times. The chain couples TRBV7-6 to TRBJ1-3; D is possibly TRBD1 (5 bases). Trimming stripped 0 bases from V and 2 bases from J, with 8 bases between. The CDR3 loop spans 15 amino acids. CDR1 is SGHVS, CDR2 FNYEAQ, per germline. CDR3 in amino acids: CASSLAEGPGNTIYF. The CDR3 DNA reads TGTGCCAGCAGCTTAGCGGAGGGGCCTGGAAACACCATATATTTT.

This clonotype was counted at least ten times. J is TRBJ2-5 and V is TRBV7-2, with D unclear. The length of the CDR3 is 11 residues. Germline loops: CDR1 SGHTA, CDR2 FQGNSA. The V end was cut by 11 bases, the J end by 5 bases, with 12 bases between. CDR3 in amino acids: CAASYHETQYF. The CDR3 DNA follows: TGTGCCGCCTCCTATCACGAGACCCAGTACTTC.